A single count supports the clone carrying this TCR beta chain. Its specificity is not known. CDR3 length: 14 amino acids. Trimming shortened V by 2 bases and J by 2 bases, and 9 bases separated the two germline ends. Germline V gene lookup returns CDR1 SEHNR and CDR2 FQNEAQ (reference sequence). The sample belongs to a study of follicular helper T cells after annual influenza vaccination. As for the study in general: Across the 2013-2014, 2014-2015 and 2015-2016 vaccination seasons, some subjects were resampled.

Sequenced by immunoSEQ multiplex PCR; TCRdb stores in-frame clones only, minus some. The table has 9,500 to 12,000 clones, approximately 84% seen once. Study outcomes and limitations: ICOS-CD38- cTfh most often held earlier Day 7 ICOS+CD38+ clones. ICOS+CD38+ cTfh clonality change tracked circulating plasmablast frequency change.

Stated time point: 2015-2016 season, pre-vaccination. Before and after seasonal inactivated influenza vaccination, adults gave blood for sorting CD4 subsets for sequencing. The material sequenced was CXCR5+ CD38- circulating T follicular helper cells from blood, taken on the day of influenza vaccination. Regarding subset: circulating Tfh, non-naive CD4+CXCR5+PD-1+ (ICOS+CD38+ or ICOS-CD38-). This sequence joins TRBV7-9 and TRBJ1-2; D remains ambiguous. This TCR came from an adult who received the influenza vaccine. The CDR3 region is CASSLLGRNYGYTF. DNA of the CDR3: TGTGCCAGCAGCTTATTAGGAAGGAACTATGGCTACACCTTC. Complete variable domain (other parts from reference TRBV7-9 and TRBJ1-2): DTGVSQNPRHKITKRGQNVTFRCDPISEHNRLYWYRQTLGQGPEFLTYFQNEAQLEKSRLLSDRFSAERPKGSFSTLEIQRTEQGDSAMYLCASSLLGRNYGYTFGSGTRLTVV.